The 16 T cell receptor beta chains given below trace back to one sample, sequenced in a study of HIV-infected patients and healthy controls. No cell fractionation was done, so the repertoire covers all unsorted peripheral blood T cells. Approximately 510 ng RNA was reverse transcribed with alpha and beta constant-region primers. Each of the alpha and beta chains got its own library through chain-specific third strand synthesis with indices. TCRdb ran MiXCR on the 5' RACE reads and lists one entry per CDR3 protein. The data contain approximately 11,000 distinct CDR3 sequences, over 4% of them singletons. The sequenced sample was blood. The receptors shown here come from an adult in good health.

This clonotype was picked up many times. This chain uses TRBV10-2 with TRBJ1-1; 8 bases are shared with TRBD1. With V trimmed by 3 bases and J by 4 bases, 1 base remained unmatched. Looked up from germline, CDR1 is WSHSY and CDR2 is SAAADI. The CDR3 has 13 amino acids. The CDR3: CASSEDRGTEAFF. In DNA, the CDR3 is TGCGCCAGCAGTGAAGACAGGGGCACTGAAGCTTTCTTT.

There are many counts of this clonotype. The chain uses TRBV5-1 and TRBJ2-3; 11 positions match TRBD1. The J segment lost 4 bases and the V segment lost 3 bases, leaving 4 bases of the junction unmatched. CDR1 and CDR2 from the germline V gene are SGHRS and YFSETQ. This CDR3 is built from 15 residues. The chain's CDR3 is CASSSDRGPADTQYF. Here the CDR3 DNA reads TGCGCCAGCAGCTCGGACAGGGGGCCGGCAGATACGCAGTATTTT.

This clonotype was detected ten times or more. The chain couples TRBV7-9 to TRBJ1-1, with 9 bases fitting TRBD1. The V and J ends lost 0 bases and 6 bases, in that order; junction bases with no gene match: 5. The CDR3 consists of 15 residues. Germline CDR1 reads SEHNR; CDR2 reads FQNEAQ (reference sequence). The CDR3 bases are TGTGCCAGCAGCTTAGCGCTTGGACAGGGGTCTGAAGCTTTCTTT. Translated: CASSLALGQGSEAFF. The variable domain in full, completed from reference TRBV7-9 and TRBJ1-1, reads DTGVSQNPRHKITKRGQNVTFRCDPISEHNRLYWYRQTLGQGPEFLTYFQNEAQLEKSRLLSDRFSAERPKGSFSTLEIQRTEQGDSAMYLCASSLALGQGSEAFFGQGTRLTVV.

This clonotype is labeled as medium-sized (0.01 to 0.1%). The CDR3 region is CASSLGGGWTDTQYF. CDR3 nucleotides: TGTGCCAGCAGTTTAGGGGGGGGCTGGACAGATACGCAGTATTTT. The chain combines TRBV12-3 or TRBV12-4 with TRBJ2-3, with D maybe TRBD2 (7 bases). This CDR3 has 15 amino acids. The V and J ends lost 1 base and 3 bases respectively, with 11 bases between them.

This clonotype was observed at least ten times. The chain joins TRBV6-6 to TRBJ2-5; D gene ambiguous. V shed 7 bases and J shed 4 bases, with 19 bases lying between them. The CDR3 has 15 residues. The germline V gene has CDR1 MNHNY and CDR2 SVGAGI (reference sequence). CDR3 nucleotides: TGTGCCAGCAACTCCCGGTGGGAATTCGGAGAGACCCAGTACTTC. Encoded protein: CASNSRWEFGETQYF.

This clonotype is labeled as medium-sized. The chain combines TRBV7-9 with TRBJ2-3; unclear D gene. Germline CDR1 reads SEHNR; CDR2 reads FQNEAQ (reference sequence). The CDR3 loop spans 11 amino acids. V gave up 5 bases and J gave up 2 bases, with 2 bases separating them. CDR3 sequence reads: CASSATDTQYF. The CDR3, as DNA: TGTGCCAGCAGCGCCACAGATACGCAGTATTTT.

This clonotype is medium-sized. The V and J genes are TRBV30 and TRBJ2-6, with D possibly TRBD1 on 5 matching bases. V was trimmed by 0 bases and J by 4 bases, leaving 10 bases between them. This CDR3 comprises 15 residues. CDR1 is GTSNPN and CDR2 is SVGIG in the germline V gene (reference sequence). The CDR3 region has the DNA TGTGCCTGGAGTGTAGGGGTTTCAGGGGCCAACGTCCTGACTTTC. It codes for CAWSVGVSGANVLTF.

This clonotype has at least ten counts. This chain connects TRBV2 to TRBJ2-7; D gene uncertain. The CDR3 extends over 12 amino acids. Trimming removed 5 bases at V and 3 bases at J, with 8 bases between. Looked up from germline, CDR1 is SNHLY and CDR2 is FYNNEI. The CDR3 bases are TGTGCCAGCAGTCGAGACGACTACGAGCAGTACTTC. It is translated as CASSRDDYEQYF.

In this sample, this clonotype turned up many times. This sequence joins TRBV18 and TRBJ2-7; 10 nucleotides line up with TRBD1. V lost 3 bases to trimming and J lost 2 bases; unmatched junction nucleotides: 4. Germline values: CDR1 KGHSH, CDR2 LQKENI. The CDR3 loop spans 15 amino acids. As DNA, the CDR3 is TGTGCCAGCTCACCGATCGGACAGGGGGCCTACGAGCAGTACTTC. It specifies CASSPIGQGAYEQYF.

The sample holds many counts of this clonotype. The chain employs TRBV5-1 and TRBJ2-5; D not resolved. V was shortened by 7 bases and J by 5 bases, with 12 bases between the two germline ends. Germline-derived CDR1 and CDR2 are SGHRS and YFSETQ. The CDR3 has 12 amino acids. CDR3 amino acids: CASGIEKETQYF. The DNA for the CDR3 is TGCGCCAGCGGCATCGAAAAGGAGACCCAGTACTTC.

The sample holds a few counts of this clonotype. V usage is TRBV6-5 and J usage is TRBJ1-2, with unresolved D. The CDR3 covers 14 residues. CDR1 and CDR2 (germline): MNHEY, SVGAGI. V lost 2 bases, J lost 8 bases, and 15 bases lay in between. This chain's CDR3 is CASSYATPRGGYTF. The CDR3 DNA is TGTGCCAGCAGTTACGCCACCCCCAGAGGGGGCTACACCTTC.

This clonotype was detected ten times or more. The V and J genes are TRBV5-1 and TRBJ2-3, with 12 bases lining up with TRBD2. In germline, CDR1 is SGHRS, CDR2 YFSETQ. The V segment lost 2 bases and the J segment 4 bases; nucleotides outside the gene matches: 14. This CDR3 spans 19 amino acids. The CDR3 protein is CASSLGGPGLAGIPDTQYF. The DNA of the CDR3 is TGCGCCAGCAGCTTAGGAGGGCCCGGACTAGCGGGGATTCCAGATACGCAGTATTTT.

This clonotype was seen at least ten times. This chain links TRBV6-5 with TRBJ2-1; no definite D call. The V and J ends lost 5 bases and 8 bases respectively, with 7 bases between them. Germline-derived CDR1 and CDR2 are MNHEY and SVGAGI. This CDR3 is 11 amino acids long. Here the CDR3 DNA reads TGTGCCAGCAGTCAAAGGGATGAGCAGTTCTTC. Translation: CASSQRDEQFF.

This clonotype was recorded at least ten times. The chain recombines TRBV20-1 with TRBJ1-2; no clear D gene. V lost 4 bases, J lost 4 bases, and 13 bases lay in between. Germline V lookup: CDR1 DFQATT, CDR2 SNEGSKA (reference sequence). The CDR3 has 13 residues. Written as DNA, the CDR3 is TGCAGTGCTATAGGCGGCCTTACCTATGGCTACACCTTC. Residues: CSAIGGLTYGYTF.

This clonotype is labeled as medium-sized (0.01 to 0.1%). CDR3 sequence (DNA): TGTGCCAGCAGTCACGGACAGGGAAATCAGCCCCAGCATTTT. Translating gives CASSHGQGNQPQHF. The J gene is TRBJ1-5, the V gene TRBV6-2 or TRBV6-3, with 8 bases identical to TRBD1. V shed 5 bases and J 4 bases; nucleotides not matched to a gene: 4. Germline CDR1 MNHEY, CDR2 SVGEGT. The CDR3 contains 14 residues.

This clonotype has at least ten counts. The chain joins TRBV10-3 to TRBJ1-5, with D possibly TRBD1 on 6 matching bases. V shed 8 bases and J shed 4 bases, with 12 bases lying between them. The CDR3 contains 13 residues. From germline, CDR1 is ENHRY and CDR2 SYGVKD. The CDR3 spells CAIQGQFNQPQHF. The CDR3 nucleotides read TGTGCCATCCAAGGACAGTTTAATCAGCCCCAGCATTTT.